Shown below are 24 T cell receptor beta chains from a single sample sequenced in a study of siplizumab effects on memory and regulatory T cells. The method was immunoSEQ multiplex PCR; TCRdb's version includes in-frame clones alone and lacks a portion of them. The sample includes about 50,000 clones, over 75% of them seen just once. Sequencing input: naive CD8+ T cells sorted from blood. The receptors were gathered from a human donor in good health.

V usage is TRBV11-2 and J usage is TRBJ1-3; 7 bases fit TRBD1. CDR1 and CDR2 from the germline V gene are SGHAT and FQNNGV. Losses at the gene ends were 6 bases for V and 0 bases for J; bases not matched to a gene: 11. CDR3 length equals 17 residues. The CDR3 nucleotides are TGTGCCAGCAGTCTTAACCGGGACAGCCTCTCTGGAAACACCATATATTTT. Translating gives CASSLNRDSLSGNTIYF.

V usage is TRBV5-6 and J usage is TRBJ2-2; 9 bases agree with TRBD2. With 4 bases clipped from V and 6 bases from J, the junction kept 10 bases outside the gene matches. CDR1 and CDR2 from the germline V gene are SGHDT and YYEEEE. The length of the CDR3 is 16 residues. The CDR3 loop is CASSVELAGPPGELFF. The CDR3 region has the DNA TGTGCCAGCAGCGTAGAGCTAGCGGGACCCCCCGGGGAGCTGTTTTTT.

This rearrangement joins TRBV19 to TRBJ1-1; the match to TRBD1 covers 9 bases. The CDR3 runs to 14 residues. CDR1 and CDR2 from the germline V gene are LNHDA and SQIVND (reference sequence). The J segment lost 2 bases and the V segment lost 5 bases, leaving 3 bases of the junction unmatched. CDR3 amino acids: CASSWGQGNTEAFF. The CDR3 DNA is TGTGCCAGTAGTTGGGGACAGGGAAACACTGAAGCTTTCTTT. The entire variable domain, with the rest obtained from reference TRBV19 and TRBJ1-1, is as follows: DGGITQSPKYLFRKEGQNVTLSCEQNLNHDAMYWYRQDPGQGLRLIYYSQIVNDFQKGDIAEGYSVSREKKESFPLTVTSAQKNPTAFYLCASSWGQGNTEAFFGQGTRLTVV.

This chain links TRBV7-9 with TRBJ2-5, with 9 nucleotides matching TRBD1. This CDR3 contains 14 residues. CDR1 is SEHNR and CDR2 is FQNEAQ in the germline V gene (reference sequence). With 4 bases clipped from V and 3 bases from J, the junction kept 3 bases outside the gene matches. The CDR3 nucleotides are TGTGCCAGCAGCTCCCGGGACAGGGAAGAGACCCAGTACTTC. Its translation: CASSSRDREETQYF.

The rearrangement joins TRBV5-4 to TRBJ2-5; D gene uncertain. The CDR3 is 13 residues long. Germline V gene lookup returns CDR1 SGHNT and CDR2 YYREEE (reference sequence). Trimming removed 3 bases at V and 2 bases at J, with 8 bases between. CDR3 sequence reads: CASSWADQETQYF. CDR3 sequence (DNA): TGTGCCAGCAGCTGGGCCGATCAAGAGACCCAGTACTTC.

This clone was counted between two and nine times. This chain connects TRBV20-1 to TRBJ1-2; D remains ambiguous. CDR3 length: 11 amino acids. Germline CDR1 is DFQATT and CDR2 is SNEGSKA (reference sequence). V was clipped by 6 bases and J by 3 bases, with 8 bases between them. This CDR3 reads CSALGHYGYTF. The CDR3 DNA reads as TGCAGTGCCCTAGGACACTATGGCTACACCTTC.

This clone was detected once. The J gene is TRBJ1-1, the V gene TRBV29-1, with D unclear. CDR1 and CDR2 from the germline V gene are SQVTM and ANQGSEA. The CDR3 extends over 12 amino acids. V was cut by 7 bases and J by 3 bases, with 12 bases left in between. CDR3 DNA: TGCAGCGCCCTCCTGGCGCACACTGAAGCTTTCTTT. Translating it yields CSALLAHTEAFF.

This clone appeared once. This chain connects TRBV4-1 to TRBJ2-1, with D possibly being TRBD1 (6 bases). The CDR3 totals 13 residues. Germline V CDR1 and CDR2: MGHRA, YSYEKL. Trimming took off 3 bases at V and 8 bases at J, with 11 bases between the two ends. DNA for the CDR3: TGCGCCAGCAGCCACGAGGGGGTCCATGAGCAGTTCTTC. This sequence encodes CASSHEGVHEQFF.

The CDR3 DNA is TGCGCCAGCAGCGGGACAGGGTTGACGGCCTATGGCTACACCTTC. This codes for CASSGTGLTAYGYTF. The V and J genes are TRBV5-1 and TRBJ1-2, with TRBD1 matching over 9 bases. The germline gives CDR1 SGHRS, CDR2 YFSETQ. The junction had 8 bases not matched to a gene; V was cut back by 4 bases and J by 4 bases. The CDR3 runs 15 residues.

V gene TRBV27 combines with J gene TRBJ1-1; maybe TRBD1 (6 bases). Looked up from germline, CDR1 is MNHEY and CDR2 is SMNVEV (reference sequence). CDR3 length equals 12 residues. Deletions cut 5 bases from V and 8 bases from J, with 12 bases between. The CDR3 nucleotides read TGTGCCAGCAGTCTAACAGGGATGGAAGCTTTCTTT. Encoded protein: CASSLTGMEAFF.

The J gene is TRBJ2-2, the V gene TRBV5-1; 7 positions agree with TRBD2. J was trimmed by 6 bases and V by 3 bases; bases with no gene match: 5. CDR3 length equals 14 residues. CDR1 is SGHRS, CDR2 YFSETQ, per germline. As DNA, the CDR3 is TGCGCCAGCAGCTGGAGACTAGCAGCCGGGGAGCTGTTTTTT. Translating it yields CASSWRLAAGELFF.

CDR3 nucleotides: TGTGCCAGCAGCTTGGCAGGTGGTGGCGGGAGCTTACCCGAGCAGTACTTC. It codes for CASSLAGGGGSLPEQYF. V gene TRBV5-6 combines with J gene TRBJ2-7, with 7 bases matching TRBD2. The V gene end was trimmed by 0 bases and the J gene end by 6 bases; junction bases not matched to a gene: 15. Per germline, CDR1 SGHDT and CDR2 YYEEEE. The CDR3 length is 17 residues.

This rearrangement joins TRBV7-2 to TRBJ2-1; 12 bases agree with TRBD1. The V and J ends lost 4 bases and 7 bases, in that order; junction bases with no gene match: 5. This CDR3 has 15 amino acids. Germline V gene sequence: CDR1 SGHTA, CDR2 FQGNSA. CDR3 nucleotide sequence: TGTGCCAGCAGCTCGGGACAGGGGGCGCAGAATGAGCAGTTCTTC. Protein: CASSSGQGAQNEQFF.

V is TRBV9 and J is TRBJ2-7; D tentatively fits TRBD1 or TRBD2 (6 bases each). This CDR3 is built from 16 residues. V was cut by 0 bases and J by 0 bases, with 13 bases left in between. Germline CDR1 SGDLS, CDR2 YYNGEE. The CDR3 here is CASSVEGGFSSYEQYF. The CDR3 DNA reads TGTGCCAGCAGCGTAGAAGGGGGGTTTAGCTCCTACGAGCAGTACTTC.

This chain joins TRBV4-1 and TRBJ2-7, with 12 bases aligning to TRBD2. CDR3 length equals 19 residues. V lost 2 bases, J lost 6 bases, and 17 bases stayed unmatched. Germline CDR1 is MGHRA and CDR2 is YSYEKL. CDR3 protein: CASSQRGLAGGGKEGEQYF. The CDR3 DNA follows: TGCGCCAGCAGCCAAAGGGGCCTAGCGGGAGGGGGGAAGGAGGGCGAGCAGTACTTC.

The gene calls are TRBV5-4 and TRBJ2-7; a possible D gene is TRBD1 (5 bases). V gave up 2 bases and J gave up 0 bases, with 6 bases separating them. CDR3 length: 13 amino acids. From germline, CDR1 is SGHNT and CDR2 YYREEE (reference sequence). The CDR3 sequence: CASSFRDSYEQYF. The DNA for the CDR3 is TGTGCCAGCAGCTTCAGGGACTCCTACGAGCAGTACTTC.

The chain couples TRBV11-3 to TRBJ2-3; 13 bases line up with TRBD2. Germline CDR1 reads SGHNT; CDR2 reads YENEEA. The CDR3 runs to 19 residues. The junction had 9 bases not matched to a gene; V was cut back by 3 bases and J by 0 bases. The CDR3: CASSLYIGTSGASTDTQYF. In DNA, the CDR3 is TGTGCCAGCAGCTTGTACATCGGGACTAGCGGGGCTAGCACAGATACGCAGTATTTT. Variable domain in full (rest from reference TRBV11-3 and TRBJ2-3): EAGVVQSPRYKIIEKKQPVAFWCNPISGHNTLYWYLQNLGQGPELLIRYENEEAVDDSQLPKDRFSAERLKGVDSTLKIQPAELGDSAVYLCASSLYIGTSGASTDTQYFGPGTRLTVL.

Only one count was recorded for this clone. V usage is TRBV6-4 and J usage is TRBJ2-2; D possibly corresponds to TRBD2 (5 bases). The germline V gene has CDR1 MRHNA and CDR2 SNTAGT. The CDR3 has 15 residues. Trimming removed 0 bases from V and 6 bases from J, with 11 bases in between. CDR3 DNA: TGTGCCAGCAGTGACTCGAAAGGAGGCGCCGGGGAGCTGTTTTTT. Amino acids: CASSDSKGGAGELFF.

V and J are TRBV9 and TRBJ1-1; D call uncertain. V lost 6 bases and J 0 bases, leaving 12 bases between the germline ends. This CDR3 spans 14 amino acids. CDR1 SGDLS and CDR2 YYNGEE come from the germline V gene. DNA for the CDR3: TGTGCCAGCACCCCCCCCAGGATGAACACTGAAGCTTTCTTT. Its protein is CASTPPRMNTEAFF.

The chain uses TRBV4-1 and TRBJ1-5; D uncertain. The V gene's germline CDR1 is MGHRA and CDR2 YSYEKL. V was cut by 4 bases and J by 7 bases, with 14 bases left in between. This CDR3 region has 14 residues. The chain's CDR3 is CASSPTPGEQPQHF. The DNA of the CDR3 is TGCGCCAGCAGCCCCACCCCAGGTGAGCAGCCCCAGCATTTT.

This rearrangement joins TRBV4-2 to TRBJ2-2, with D uncertain. The germline V gene has CDR1 LGHNA and CDR2 YNFKEQ. V dropped 1 base and J dropped 6 bases, with 3 bases sitting between them. The CDR3 totals 12 residues. This chain's CDR3 is CASSQVPGELFF. CDR3 sequence (DNA): TGTGCCAGCAGCCAAGTCCCCGGGGAGCTGTTTTTT.

The chain is built from TRBV6-5 and TRBJ1-5; D is perhaps TRBD1 (5 bases). From germline, CDR1 is MNHEY and CDR2 SVGAGI. The CDR3 length is 13 residues. V gave up 5 bases and J gave up 4 bases, with 9 bases separating them. The CDR3 nucleotides read TGTGCCAGCAGTGAGCGGGGGAATCAGCCCCAGCATTTT. Amino acids: CASSERGNQPQHF.

The chain recombines TRBV7-9 with TRBJ1-4; 8 bases agree with TRBD1. The trim removed 4 bases at V and 2 bases at J, leaving 12 bases unmatched. The CDR3 loop spans 18 amino acids. Germline-derived CDR1 and CDR2 are SEHNR and FQNEAQ (reference sequence). The CDR3 region has the DNA TGTGCCAGCAGCTCACAACGACAGGGGATGGTTACTAATGAAAAACTGTTTTTT. Translated, it gives CASSSQRQGMVTNEKLFF.

This chain links TRBV7-9 with TRBJ2-3, with 8 bases lining up with TRBD2. V shed 5 bases and J 6 bases; nucleotides not matched to a gene: 7. The CDR3 consists of 14 residues. Germline CDR1 reads SEHNR; CDR2 reads FQNEAQ (reference sequence). CDR3 nucleotide sequence: TGTGCCAGCAGCCCCCGGGAGGGCCTTGATACGCAGTATTTT. Translated: CASSPREGLDTQYF. Full variable domain (missing parts from reference TRBV7-9 and TRBJ2-3): DTGVSQNPRHKITKRGQNVTFRCDPISEHNRLYWYRQTLGQGPEFLTYFQNEAQLEKSRLLSDRFSAERPKGSFSTLEIQRTEQGDSAMYLCASSPREGLDTQYFGPGTRLTVL.